The 15 T cell receptor beta chains listed next were all sequenced from one sample in a study of cytomegalovirus exposure and HLA in healthy donors. In the PCR, 60 Vbeta and 13 Jbeta primers were used. Some clones are missing from TCRdb's copy, which holds only in-frame ones; the method was immunoSEQ multiplex PCR. Among 150,000 to 200,000 clones, less than 90% were seen once, and the ten largest hold over 1.5%. Material for sequencing was PBMCs. The source is a man in his forties or fifties in good health and CMV-seronegative.

This rearrangement joins TRBV27 to TRBJ2-1, with TRBD1 matching 8 bases. The CDR3 runs to 16 residues. The germline V gene has CDR1 MNHEY and CDR2 SMNVEV (reference sequence). Trimming at V came to 5 bases and at J to 8 bases, leaving 14 bases not matched to a gene. CDR3 nucleotides: TGTGCCAGCAGTGTCCCGGGACAGGAACGAAGGGATGAGCAGTTCTTC. Amino acid sequence: CASSVPGQERRDEQFF.

The V call is TRBV7-2, the J call TRBJ1-1, with D possibly being TRBD1 (6 bases). The CDR3 has 15 residues. Trimming removed 2 bases from V and 4 bases from J, with 14 bases in between. CDR1 is SGHTA and CDR2 is FQGNSA in the germline V gene. The CDR3 coding sequence is TGTGCCAGCAGCTTATTAACGGGAGGGGGCACTGAAGCTTTCTTT. This codes for CASSLLTGGGTEAFF.

This clone is a singleton in its sample. The chain carries TRBV28 and TRBJ1-5; TRBD1 matches at 9 bases. The CDR3 loop spans 15 amino acids. V shed 6 bases and J 7 bases; nucleotides not matched to a gene: 10. Germline assignment: CDR1 MDHEN and CDR2 SYDVKM. Here the CDR3 reads CASRQFHRGLQPQHF. Written as DNA, the CDR3 is TGTGCCAGCAGACAGTTCCACAGGGGGCTCCAGCCCCAGCATTTT.

The gene calls are TRBV7-2 and TRBJ2-1; 8 bases align to TRBD2. The length of the CDR3 is 17 residues. V trimming: 5 bases; J trimming: 0 bases; junction bases outside the gene matches: 9. Germline loops: CDR1 SGHTA, CDR2 FQGNSA. CDR3 in DNA: TGTGCCAGCAGCCCGGGGGGGCGGGCACCCTCCTACAATGAGCAGTTCTTC. It is translated as CASSPGGRAPSYNEQFF.

There are a few counts of this clone. The chain uses TRBV5-1 and TRBJ2-7; possibly TRBD2 for D (6 bases). Germline values: CDR1 SGHRS, CDR2 YFSETQ. This CDR3 region has 12 residues. V lost 7 bases and J lost 5, with 13 bases in between. The chain's CDR3 is CASPWRVHEQYF. CDR3 coding DNA: TGCGCCAGCCCGTGGAGGGTCCACGAGCAGTACTTC.

The chain has TRBV7-3 and TRBJ2-3; D uncertain. The CDR3 totals 15 residues. Germline V lookup: CDR1 SGHTA, CDR2 FQGTGA. Trimming took off 0 bases at V and 1 base at J, with 8 bases between the two ends. The chain's CDR3 is CASSLTYGGTDTQYF. The CDR3 region has the DNA TGTGCCAGCAGCTTAACCTACGGTGGCACAGATACGCAGTATTTT.

V and J are TRBV9 and TRBJ2-5; a possible D gene is TRBD2 (6 bases). The CDR3 is 14 amino acids. Germline assignment: CDR1 SGDLS and CDR2 YYNGEE. The ends were cut back, 4 bases at V and 5 bases at J, with 15 bases in the middle. This CDR3 is CASSPRGTVETQYF. CDR3 coding DNA: TGTGCCAGCAGCCCCCGCGGGACGGTGGAGACCCAGTACTTC.

The gene calls are TRBV28 and TRBJ2-2, with D perhaps matching TRBD2 (5 bases). This CDR3 comprises 16 residues. The V end lost 4 bases, the J end lost 6 bases, and 18 bases lay between the germline ends. Germline values: CDR1 MDHEN, CDR2 SYDVKM. This CDR3 is CASSYFRGSWAGELFF. The CDR3 region has the DNA TGTGCCAGCAGTTATTTCCGCGGGTCTTGGGCCGGGGAGCTGTTTTTT.

CDR3 sequence reads: CASSLKPGSDTQYF. The CDR3 DNA sequence: TGTGCCAGCAGTTTAAAACCAGGTTCAGATACGCAGTATTTT. The V call is TRBV27, the J call TRBJ2-3; D call uncertain. Trimming took 2 bases from V and 4 from J, leaving 10 bases between them. The CDR3 loop spans 14 amino acids. Germline CDR1 MNHEY, CDR2 SMNVEV (reference sequence).

In the case of this clone: Other DNA sequences within the sample encode an identical CDR3. This sequence joins TRBV28 and TRBJ1-5; unclear D gene. Trimming removed 3 bases from V and 0 bases from J, with 3 bases in between. Germline V gene data show CDR1 as MDHEN and CDR2 as SYDVKM. There are 13 residues in the CDR3. CDR3 amino acids: CASSLRSNQPQHF. The CDR3 nucleotides read TGTGCCAGCAGTTTGCGTAGCAATCAGCCCCAGCATTTT.

This clone was counted a few times. The chain carries TRBV5-4 and TRBJ2-3; 10 bases fit TRBD2. The CDR3 contains 15 residues. With 3 bases clipped from V and 6 bases from J, the junction kept 7 bases outside the gene matches. Germline V gene sequence: CDR1 SGHNT, CDR2 YYREEE (reference sequence). CDR3 DNA sequence: TGTGCCAGCAGCTCCCCTAGCGGGGGCTGGGATACGCAGTATTTT. Translation gives CASSSPSGGWDTQYF.

CDR3 in DNA: TGTGCCAGCAGCAAAACTAGCATAAGCTCCTACAATGAGCAGTTCTTC. It translates to CASSKTSISSYNEQFF. The chain employs TRBV5-4 and TRBJ2-1, with a tentative D call TRBD2 (6 bases). V was cut by 4 bases and J by 0 bases, with 14 bases left in between. The CDR3 is 16 amino acids. Germline-derived CDR1 and CDR2 are SGHNT and YYREEE (reference sequence).

This rearrangement joins TRBV19 to TRBJ2-3; D is ambiguous. Germline V lookup: CDR1 LNHDA, CDR2 SQIVND (reference sequence). The CDR3 has 14 amino acids. The V and J ends lost 3 bases and 0 bases respectively, with 7 bases between them. The CDR3, as DNA: TGTGCCAGTAGTATGGGCCCCAGCACAGATACGCAGTATTTT. Translating gives CASSMGPSTDTQYF. The full variable domain, rest sourced from reference TRBV19 and TRBJ2-3, is DGGITQSPKYLFRKEGQNVTLSCEQNLNHDAMYWYRQDPGQGLRLIYYSQIVNDFQKGDIAEGYSVSREKKESFPLTVTSAQKNPTAFYLCASSMGPSTDTQYFGPGTRLTVL.

The chain recombines TRBV9 with TRBJ1-1; 12 bases map to TRBD1. CDR1 SGDLS and CDR2 YYNGEE come from the germline V gene. The CDR3 is 15 residues long. With 4 bases clipped from V and 1 base from J, the junction kept 2 bases outside the gene matches. This CDR3 reads CASSKGQGANTEAFF. Here the CDR3 DNA reads TGTGCCAGCAGCAAGGGACAGGGGGCGAACACTGAAGCTTTCTTT. The full variable domain, with the rest looked up from reference TRBV9 and TRBJ1-1, is DSGVTQTPKHLITATGQRVTLRCSPRSGDLSVYWYQQSLDQGLQFLIQYYNGEERAKGNILERFSAQQFPDLHSELNLSSLELGDSALYFCASSKGQGANTEAFFGQGTRLTVV.

V gene TRBV7-9 combines with J gene TRBJ2-3, with D hard to call. The CDR3 consists of 13 residues. Trimming left V 5 bases short and J 0 bases short, with 6 bases between. CDR1 SEHNR and CDR2 FQNEAQ come from the germline V gene (reference sequence). The CDR3 region has the DNA TGTGCCAGCAGCCCTGTTAGCACAGATACGCAGTATTTT. Translation gives CASSPVSTDTQYF.